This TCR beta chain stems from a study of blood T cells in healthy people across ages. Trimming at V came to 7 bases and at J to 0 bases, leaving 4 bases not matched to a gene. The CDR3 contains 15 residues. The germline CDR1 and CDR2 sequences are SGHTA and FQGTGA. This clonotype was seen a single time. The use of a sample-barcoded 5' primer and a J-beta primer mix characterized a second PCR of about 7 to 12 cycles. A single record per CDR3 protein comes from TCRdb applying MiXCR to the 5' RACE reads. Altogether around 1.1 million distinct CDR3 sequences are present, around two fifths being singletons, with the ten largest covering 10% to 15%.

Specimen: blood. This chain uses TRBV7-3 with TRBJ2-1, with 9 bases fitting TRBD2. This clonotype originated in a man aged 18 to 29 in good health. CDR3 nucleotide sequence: TGTGCCAGCAACCTTAGCGGGGGCTCCTACAATGAGCAGTTCTTC. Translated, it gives CASNLSGGSYNEQFF. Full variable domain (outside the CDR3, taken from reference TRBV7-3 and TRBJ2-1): GAGVSQTPSNKVTEKGKYVELRCDPISGHTALYWYRQSLGQGPEFLIYFQGTGAADDSGLPNDRFFAVRPEGSVSTLKIQRTERGDSAVYLCASNLSGGSYNEQFFGPGTRLTVL.